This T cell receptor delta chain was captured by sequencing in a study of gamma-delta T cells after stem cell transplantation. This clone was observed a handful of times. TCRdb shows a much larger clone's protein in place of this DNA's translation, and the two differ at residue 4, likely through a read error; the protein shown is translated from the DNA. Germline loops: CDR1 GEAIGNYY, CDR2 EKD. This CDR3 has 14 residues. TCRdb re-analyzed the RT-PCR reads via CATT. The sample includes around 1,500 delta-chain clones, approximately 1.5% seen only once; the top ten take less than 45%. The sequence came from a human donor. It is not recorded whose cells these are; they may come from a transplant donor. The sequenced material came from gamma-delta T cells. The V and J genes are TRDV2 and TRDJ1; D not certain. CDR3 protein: CACNTAPTTDKLIF. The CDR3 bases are TGTGCCTGTAACACCGCCCCCACCACCGATAAACTCATCTTT.